The 19 T cell receptor beta chains reported below all come from one sample, sequenced in a study of blood T cell repertoires in COVID-19. Only in-frame clones appear in the TCRdb table, and some are missing; sequencing was by immunoSEQ multiplex PCR. The sample includes about 70,000 clones, around 87% of them seen just once. Sequencing was performed on peripheral blood. All receptors come from a man in his forties or fifties with COVID-19, enrolled during active disease.

The rearrangement joins TRBV5-8 to TRBJ2-6; D not resolved. The CDR3 contains 15 residues. Germline V gene sequence: CDR1 SGHTS, CDR2 YDEGEE. V gave up 1 base and J gave up 0 bases, with 5 bases separating them. CDR3 region: CASSLRSSGANVLTF. CDR3 sequence (DNA): TGTGCCAGCAGCTTGCGGTCCTCTGGGGCCAACGTCCTGACTTTC.

This clone was observed a handful of times. The rearrangement uses TRBV5-1 and TRBJ1-3, with TRBD1 identical over 9 bases. Per the germline V gene, CDR1 is SGHRS and CDR2 is YFSETQ. The CDR3 totals 16 residues. Trimming removed 0 bases from V and 3 bases from J; junction bases left unmatched: 4. CDR3 DNA sequence: TGCGCCAGCAGCTTGGAGGGACAGGGCGTTGGAAACACCATATATTTT. It specifies CASSLEGQGVGNTIYF.

The rearrangement links TRBV2 to TRBJ2-2; D might be TRBD2 (5 bases). Trimming left V 4 bases short and J 5 bases short, with 14 bases between. The germline V gene has CDR1 SNHLY and CDR2 FYNNEI. The CDR3 runs to 15 residues. CDR3 sequence: CASSAEGSLTGELFF. CDR3 sequence (DNA): TGTGCCAGCAGTGCTGAGGGAAGTTTAACCGGGGAGCTGTTTTTT.

The rearrangement joins TRBV6-5 to TRBJ1-2; 8 bases match TRBD1. CDR1 is MNHEY, CDR2 SVGAGI, per germline. The CDR3 spans 13 residues. V was pared by 6 bases and J by 4 bases, with 4 bases of the junction left unmatched. CDR3 amino acids: CASRAGGRYGYTF. In nucleotides, the CDR3 is TGTGCCAGCAGGGCAGGGGGCCGCTATGGCTACACCTTC.

The chain carries TRBV4-2 and TRBJ1-4, with a weak D call TRBD1 (6 bases). Germline V gene lookup returns CDR1 LGHNA and CDR2 YNFKEQ. Trimming left V 4 bases short and J 4 bases short, with 19 bases between. This CDR3 region has 17 residues. The CDR3 nucleotides are TGTGCCAGCAGCCGGGGGGGGCAGGGTGCGGATAATGAAAAACTGTTTTTT. Its protein is CASSRGGQGADNEKLFF.

The chain employs TRBV5-4 and TRBJ1-2; D perhaps matches TRBD1 (6 bases). The CDR3 is made up of 12 amino acids. V lost 0 bases, J lost 12 bases, and 12 bases lay in between. The V gene's germline CDR1 is SGHNT and CDR2 YYREEE (reference sequence). DNA for the CDR3: TGTGCCAGCAGCTTGGTGGCAGGGGCTGACACCTTC. Translation gives CASSLVAGADTF.

This clone was detected only a few times. The chain uses TRBV6-1 and TRBJ2-7; D may be TRBD1 (5 bases). Per the germline V gene, CDR1 is MNHNS and CDR2 is SASEGT. Trimming shortened V by 3 bases and J by 4 bases, and 10 bases separated the two germline ends. The CDR3 consists of 13 residues. The CDR3 protein is CASSDFKGYEQYF. In DNA form, the CDR3 reads TGTGCCAGCAGTGATTTTAAGGGGTACGAGCAGTACTTC.

The rearrangement links TRBV6-5 to TRBJ1-4; 8 bases are a match to TRBD1. The V segment lost 6 bases and the J segment 12 bases; nucleotides outside the gene matches: 12. Germline lookup yields CDR1 MNHEY and CDR2 SVGAGI. CDR3 length: 14 amino acids. CDR3 protein: CASRGQGTYLELFF. CDR3 DNA: TGTGCCAGCAGAGGACAGGGAACCTATTTGGAACTGTTTTTT.

The chain is built from TRBV30 and TRBJ1-5; TRBD1 aligns across 9 bases. Per the germline V gene, CDR1 is GTSNPN and CDR2 is SVGIG (reference sequence). This CDR3 has 15 residues. V lost 5 bases to trimming and J lost 4 bases; unmatched junction nucleotides: 9. The CDR3 DNA follows: TGTGCCTGGGGTCCGGGACAGGGCGAAAATCAGCCCCAGCATTTT. This translates into CAWGPGQGENQPQHF.

The CDR3 region is CASSLTGGADGYTF. The DNA of the CDR3 is TGCGCCAGCAGCTTGACAGGGGGCGCGGATGGCTACACCTTC. The chain employs TRBV5-1 and TRBJ1-2, with 9 bases fitting TRBD1. Germline V lookup: CDR1 SGHRS, CDR2 YFSETQ. The CDR3 totals 14 residues. Losses at the gene ends were 1 base for V and 6 bases for J; bases not matched to a gene: 4.

The genes are TRBV4-2 and TRBJ2-1, with 16 bases fitting TRBD2. The CDR3 is 19 residues long. In germline, CDR1 is LGHNA, CDR2 YNFKEQ. Trimming cost V 3 bases and J 1 base; bases outside gene matches: 6. The CDR3 region is CASSQGPGLAGGSYNEQFF. The CDR3, as DNA: TGTGCCAGCAGCCAGGGTCCGGGACTAGCGGGGGGGTCCTACAATGAGCAGTTCTTC.

V and J are TRBV19 and TRBJ2-7; TRBD1 matches at 7 bases. After removal of 8 bases from V and 3 bases from J, the junction contained 10 bases not matched to a gene. The CDR3 sequence is 14 residues long. The V gene's germline CDR1 is LNHDA and CDR2 SQIVND (reference sequence). In DNA, the CDR3 is TGTGCCAGTTCGACCGGGACAGTAAACTACGAGCAGTACTTC. Translating gives CASSTGTVNYEQYF.

V gene TRBV11-1 combines with J gene TRBJ2-2, with TRBD2 matching 8 bases. The trim removed 8 bases at V and 4 bases at J, leaving 3 bases unmatched. From germline, CDR1 is SGHAT and CDR2 FQDESV (reference sequence). The CDR3 is 13 amino acids. The CDR3 here is CASARGGTGELFF. The CDR3 DNA is TGTGCCAGCGCTCGGGGGGGCACCGGGGAGCTGTTTTTT.

The chain recombines TRBV19 with TRBJ1-1, with 8 bases fitting TRBD1. Per the germline V gene, CDR1 is LNHDA and CDR2 is SQIVND (reference sequence). The CDR3 loop spans 14 amino acids. Trimming removed 5 bases from V and 10 bases from J; junction bases left unmatched: 12. CDR3 in DNA: TGTGCCAGTAGTCCAACGGGACAGGCGTCTTTAGCTTTCTTT. Amino acids: CASSPTGQASLAFF.

The chain couples TRBV4-1 to TRBJ1-1, with D hard to call. CDR1 and CDR2 (germline): MGHRA, YSYEKL. The V gene lost 1 base and the J gene lost 1 base, with 10 bases spanning the gap. This CDR3 is built from 15 residues. The CDR3 region has the DNA TGCGCCAGCAGCCAAGCAGCGCTCCGGAACACTGAAGCTTTCTTT. Encoded protein: CASSQAALRNTEAFF.

The J gene is TRBJ2-5, the V gene TRBV28; 11 bases are shared with TRBD2. CDR1 and CDR2 (germline): MDHEN, SYDVKM. V dropped 5 bases and J dropped 5; count of bases not matched to a gene: 7. The CDR3 is 15 amino acids. The CDR3 here is CASSQPGTSGETQYF. CDR3 nucleotide sequence: TGTGCCAGCAGTCAACCGGGGACTAGCGGCGAGACCCAGTACTTC.

J is TRBJ1-1 and V is TRBV30; D unresolved. The CDR3 runs 12 residues. Trimming removed 7 bases at V and 4 bases at J, with 13 bases between. Germline CDR1 reads GTSNPN; CDR2 reads SVGIG (reference sequence). The CDR3 sequence is CASSRMSTEAFF. For the CDR3, the DNA is TGTGCCTCCTCCAGGATGAGCACTGAAGCTTTCTTT.

The rearrangement uses TRBV5-5 and TRBJ2-2; D is unclear. Trimming took 0 bases from V and 0 from J, leaving 12 bases between them. Germline V gene data show CDR1 as SGHKS and CDR2 as YYEKEE (reference sequence). The CDR3 contains 17 residues. CDR3: CASSLELARANTGELFF. The CDR3 coding sequence is TGTGCCAGCAGCTTGGAATTGGCCCGGGCGAACACCGGGGAGCTGTTTTTT.

The V gene is TRBV6-6, the J gene TRBJ2-3; the match to TRBD2 covers 7 bases. CDR1 MNHNY and CDR2 SVGAGI come from the germline V gene (reference sequence). This CDR3 is built from 14 residues. The trim removed 0 bases at V and 4 bases at J, leaving 1 base unmatched. The CDR3 DNA sequence: TGTGCCAGCAGTTACTCTGCGGGAGCAGATACGCAGTATTTT. Protein product: CASSYSAGADTQYF.